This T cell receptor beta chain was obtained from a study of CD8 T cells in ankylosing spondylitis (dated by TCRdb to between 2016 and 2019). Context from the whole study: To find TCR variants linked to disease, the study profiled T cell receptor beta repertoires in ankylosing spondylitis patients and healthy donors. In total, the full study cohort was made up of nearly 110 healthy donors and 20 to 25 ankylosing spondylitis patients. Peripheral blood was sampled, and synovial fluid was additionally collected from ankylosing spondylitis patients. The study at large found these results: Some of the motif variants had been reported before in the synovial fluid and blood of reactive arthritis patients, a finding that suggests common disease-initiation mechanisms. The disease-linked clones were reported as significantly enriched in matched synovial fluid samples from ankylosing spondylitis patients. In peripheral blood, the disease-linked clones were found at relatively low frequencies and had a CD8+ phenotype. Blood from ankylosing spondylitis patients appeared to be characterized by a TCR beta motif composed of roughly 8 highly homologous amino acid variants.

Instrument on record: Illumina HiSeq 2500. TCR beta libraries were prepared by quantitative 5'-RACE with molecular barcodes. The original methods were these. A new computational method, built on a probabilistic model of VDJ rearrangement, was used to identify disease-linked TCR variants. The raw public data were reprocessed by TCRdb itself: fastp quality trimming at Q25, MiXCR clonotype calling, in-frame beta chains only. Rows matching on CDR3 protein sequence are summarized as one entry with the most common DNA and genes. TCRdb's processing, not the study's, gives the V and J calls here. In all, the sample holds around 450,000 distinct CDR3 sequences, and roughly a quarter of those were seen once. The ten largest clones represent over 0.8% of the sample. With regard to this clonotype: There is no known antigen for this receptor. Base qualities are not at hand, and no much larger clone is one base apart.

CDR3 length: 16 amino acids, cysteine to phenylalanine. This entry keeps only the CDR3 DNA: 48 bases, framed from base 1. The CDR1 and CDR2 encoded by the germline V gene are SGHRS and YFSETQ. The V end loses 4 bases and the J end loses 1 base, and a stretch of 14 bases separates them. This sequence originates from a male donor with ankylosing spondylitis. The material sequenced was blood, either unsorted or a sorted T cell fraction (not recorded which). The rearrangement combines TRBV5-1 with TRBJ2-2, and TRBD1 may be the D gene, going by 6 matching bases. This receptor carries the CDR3 CASSAPGHMNTGELFF. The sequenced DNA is TGCGCCAGCAGCGCGCCGGGACATATGAACACCGGGGAGCTGTTTTTT.